A single sample gave rise to the 32 T cell receptor beta chains below, sequenced in a study of a mutant IDH1 vaccine in newly diagnosed glioma. The repertoire was sequenced with immunoSEQ multiplex PCR; TCRdb's copy has only in-frame clones and lacks some. The data contain 40,000 to 50,000 clones, about 76% of them singletons. As to time point: week 23, last vaccination. Vaccinated patients received 300 ug of mutant IDH1 20-mer peptide per dose, with topical imiquimod. No antigen is known for these receptors. The sequencing used PBMCs, collected from a glioma patient whose treatment included an IDH1 peptide vaccine. Source of these receptors: a man between 45 and 60 years old with glioma.

The rearrangement joins TRBV30 to TRBJ1-2; D perhaps matches TRBD1 (6 bases). The V end was cut by 0 bases, the J end by 2 bases, with 13 bases between. The CDR3 consists of 15 residues. CDR1 is GTSNPN, CDR2 SVGIG, per germline (reference sequence). The CDR3 reads CAWSVGGAKNYGYTF. The CDR3 DNA is TGTGCCTGGAGTGTAGGGGGGGCTAAAAACTATGGCTACACCTTC.

This chain uses TRBV5-1 with TRBJ2-5, with a weak D call TRBD1 (5 bases). V dropped 0 bases and J dropped 2 bases, with 8 bases sitting between them. The CDR3 runs to 14 residues. Germline values: CDR1 SGHRS, CDR2 YFSETQ. The CDR3 protein is CASSLATAQETQYF. In DNA form, the CDR3 reads TGCGCCAGCAGCTTGGCGACAGCTCAAGAGACCCAGTACTTC.

This chain connects TRBV5-4 to TRBJ1-2; unclear D gene. V gave up 0 bases and J gave up 3 bases, with 6 bases separating them. Germline values: CDR1 SGHNT, CDR2 YYREEE (reference sequence). The CDR3 has 13 amino acids. The CDR3 protein is CASSLVADYGYTF. CDR3 bases: TGTGCCAGCAGCTTGGTGGCGGACTATGGCTACACCTTC.

V gene TRBV7-9 combines with J gene TRBJ2-7, with D tentatively TRBD1 (6 bases). The germline V gene has CDR1 SEHNR and CDR2 FQNEAQ (reference sequence). V shed 5 bases and J shed 6 bases, with 20 bases lying between them. This CDR3 region has 15 residues. CDR3 nucleotides: TGTGCCAGCAGCGCACCCCTGGGGCAGGGGATCGAGCAGTACTTC. This translates into CASSAPLGQGIEQYF.

This clone was counted only a few times. The chain recombines TRBV18 with TRBJ2-7, with 9 bases fitting TRBD1. The V gene's germline CDR1 is KGHSH and CDR2 LQKENI. The CDR3 contains 13 residues. Germline trimming cut 6 bases from V and 5 bases from J; bases unmatched to any gene: 5. In nucleotides, the CDR3 is TGTGCCAGCTCTCGGACAGGGGACAACGAGCAGTACTTC. Amino acid sequence: CASSRTGDNEQYF.

The rearrangement joins TRBV25-1 to TRBJ2-2; D remains unclear. The CDR3 consists of 12 residues. CDR1 and CDR2 from the germline V gene are MGHDK and SYGVNS. Trimming removed 7 bases at V and 7 bases at J, with 10 bases between. The CDR3, as DNA: TGTGCCAGCAAGGGCTTTGGCGGGGAGCTGTTTTTT. The encoded protein is CASKGFGGELFF. The full variable domain, in which reference TRBV25-1 and TRBJ2-2 provide the parts outside the CDR3, is EADIYQTPRYLVIGTGKKITLECSQTMGHDKMYWYQQDPGMELHLIHYSYGVNSTEKGDLSSESTVSRIRTEHFPLTLESARPSHTSQYLCASKGFGGELFFGEGSRLTVL.

This chain uses TRBV6-5 with TRBJ1-5; tentatively, D is TRBD1 (5 bases). Trimming left V 0 bases short and J 5 bases short, with 11 bases between. The CDR3 length is 15 residues. Germline CDR1 MNHEY, CDR2 SVGAGI. The CDR3 DNA follows: TGTGCCAGCAGTTACTCGATGGGGCTCGATCAGCCCCAGCATTTT. The encoded protein is CASSYSMGLDQPQHF.

This clone was picked up one time. The rearrangement uses TRBV4-2 and TRBJ1-1; the D is unclear. This CDR3 has 14 amino acids. Trimming cost V 0 bases and J 0 bases, with 5 bases left between them. Germline V gives CDR1 LGHNA, CDR2 YNFKEQ. The CDR3 loop reads CASSQEAVNTEAFF. The CDR3 nucleotides are TGTGCCAGCAGCCAAGAAGCCGTGAACACTGAAGCTTTCTTT.

This clone was seen only once. The chain carries TRBV9 and TRBJ2-1; 8 bases agree with TRBD1. Germline V lookup: CDR1 SGDLS, CDR2 YYNGEE. V dropped 0 bases and J dropped 9; count of bases not matched to a gene: 5. The length of the CDR3 is 14 residues. The CDR3 DNA is TGTGCCAGCAGCGTAGACTCAGGGGGCGGTGAGCAGTTCTTC. This translates into CASSVDSGGGEQFF. The full variable domain, with the rest looked up from reference TRBV9 and TRBJ2-1, is DSGVTQTPKHLITATGQRVTLRCSPRSGDLSVYWYQQSLDQGLQFLIQYYNGEERAKGNILERFSAQQFPDLHSELNLSSLELGDSALYFCASSVDSGGGEQFFGPGTRLTVL.

The chain combines TRBV6-5 with TRBJ2-2; 7 bases fit TRBD1. The CDR3 extends over 14 amino acids. With V trimmed by 5 bases and J by 6 bases, 6 bases remained unmatched. Germline V CDR1 and CDR2: MNHEY, SVGAGI. The CDR3 DNA reads as TGTGCCAGCAGTCCCGGACAGGTCCCCGGGGAGCTGTTTTTT. It translates to CASSPGQVPGELFF.

The chain joins TRBV27 to TRBJ2-6, with D uncertain. The CDR3 runs to 14 residues. Germline assignment: CDR1 MNHEY and CDR2 SMNVEV (reference sequence). Trimming took off 3 bases at V and 4 bases at J, with 7 bases between the two ends. As DNA, the CDR3 is TGTGCCAGCAGTTTTCTGGGCGGGGCCAACGTCCTGACTTTC. It specifies CASSFLGGANVLTF.

This chain uses TRBV19 with TRBJ2-1, with 9 bases fitting TRBD1. The CDR3 has 16 amino acids. Unmatched junction bases numbered 7, after V lost 4 bases and J lost 3 bases. Germline assignment: CDR1 LNHDA and CDR2 SQIVND (reference sequence). The chain's CDR3 is CASSRISDRGYNEQFF. CDR3 bases: TGTGCCAGTAGTAGGATCTCGGACAGGGGCTACAATGAGCAGTTCTTC.

The chain employs TRBV6-1 and TRBJ1-1; TRBD1 is a possible D gene (6 bases). Trimming pared 7 bases from V and 7 bases from J, leaving 19 bases between. This CDR3 is 14 amino acids long. Germline V gives CDR1 MNHNS, CDR2 SASEGT. CDR3 region: CASITPGAVVEAFF. The CDR3, as DNA: TGTGCCAGCATTACCCCAGGGGCGGTGGTTGAAGCTTTCTTT.

The V call is TRBV4-3, the J call TRBJ2-1; D unresolved. Germline CDR1 and CDR2: LGHNA and YSLEER. CDR3 length: 14 residues. V dropped 0 bases and J dropped 5 bases, with 8 bases sitting between them. This chain's CDR3 is CASSQDNQNNEQFF. The DNA for the CDR3 is TGCGCCAGCAGCCAAGATAACCAAAACAATGAGCAGTTCTTC.

The chain carries TRBV2 and TRBJ2-5; D may be TRBD2 (6 bases). Trimming took off 5 bases at V and 5 bases at J, with 15 bases between the two ends. Germline CDR1 SNHLY, CDR2 FYNNEI. The CDR3 is 14 residues long. The CDR3 loop reads CASSTGGAGETQYF. DNA of the CDR3: TGTGCCAGCAGTACCGGAGGGGCTGGGGAGACCCAGTACTTC.

This chain joins TRBV10-3 and TRBJ2-6; D possibly corresponds to TRBD2 (6 bases). CDR1 and CDR2 (germline): ENHRY, SYGVKD. Trimming removed 3 bases from V and 0 bases from J, with 15 bases in between. There are 18 residues in the CDR3. CDR3: CAISEGGADLSGANVLTF. In DNA, the CDR3 is TGTGCCATCAGTGAAGGAGGGGCCGACCTCTCTGGGGCCAACGTCCTGACTTTC.

There are a few counts of this clone. This sequence joins TRBV30 and TRBJ2-7, with D perhaps matching TRBD2 (5 bases). Per the germline V gene, CDR1 is GTSNPN and CDR2 is SVGIG (reference sequence). The germline V and J ends were trimmed by 5 bases and 2 bases, with 16 bases remaining between them. There are 14 residues in the CDR3. The CDR3 nucleotides read TGTGCCTGGGGCTTAGACTATGGTACCTACGAGCAGTACTTC. Translation gives CAWGLDYGTYEQYF.

The DNA for the CDR3 is TGTGCCAGCAGCTTAGCCGGCCTAGGGGAAAAACTGTTTTTT. The encoded protein is CASSLAGLGEKLFF. This chain uses TRBV7-9 with TRBJ1-4, with no clear D. This CDR3 has 14 amino acids. Germline assignment: CDR1 SEHNR and CDR2 FQNEAQ (reference sequence). V lost 0 bases, J lost 8 bases, and 10 bases lay in between.

This clone was counted only a few times. This chain uses TRBV18 with TRBJ1-4; weak D call: TRBD1 (5 bases). Germline V gene sequence: CDR1 KGHSH, CDR2 LQKENI. Trimming removed 4 bases at V and 4 bases at J, with 16 bases between. CDR3 size: 16 residues. CDR3 amino acids: CASSLPGPGDNEKLFF. CDR3 DNA sequence: TGTGCCAGCTCACTACCGGGACCTGGGGATAATGAAAAACTGTTTTTT.

In this sample, this clone turned up a few times. This chain links TRBV9 with TRBJ2-2, with no clear D. This CDR3 is built from 14 residues. V lost 4 bases to trimming and J lost 6 bases, with 13 bases between them. Per the germline V gene, CDR1 is SGDLS and CDR2 is YYNGEE. The CDR3 DNA is TGTGCCAGCAGCCCAGTGCTAGATCCCGGGGAGCTGTTTTTT. This translates into CASSPVLDPGELFF. Complete variable domain (other parts from reference TRBV9 and TRBJ2-2): DSGVTQTPKHLITATGQRVTLRCSPRSGDLSVYWYQQSLDQGLQFLIQYYNGEERAKGNILERFSAQQFPDLHSELNLSSLELGDSALYFCASSPVLDPGELFFGEGSRLTVL.

CDR3 nucleotides: TGTGCCAGCAGCCATGAGAGTGGGGGCCCCACAGATACGCAGTATTTT. It codes for CASSHESGGPTDTQYF. The chain is built from TRBV4-2 and TRBJ2-3, with a weak D call TRBD1 (6 bases). The ends were cut back, 3 bases at V and 2 bases at J, with 15 bases in the middle. The germline V gene has CDR1 LGHNA and CDR2 YNFKEQ. This CDR3 has 16 residues.

The rearrangement uses TRBV5-1 and TRBJ2-1; 7 bases are a match to TRBD1. The CDR3 is made up of 15 amino acids. Germline lookup yields CDR1 SGHRS and CDR2 YFSETQ. V gave up 8 bases and J gave up 4 bases; unmatched junction bases: 12. The CDR3 coding sequence is TGCGCCAGTTGTACGGGACAGCGATCTTACAATGAGCAGTTCTTC. Translated: CASCTGQRSYNEQFF.

The chain combines TRBV27 with TRBJ2-7, with TRBD1 identical over 7 bases. Germline CDR1 MNHEY, CDR2 SMNVEV (reference sequence). After removal of 5 bases from V and 1 base from J, the junction contained 2 bases not matched to a gene. The CDR3 is made up of 13 amino acids. The CDR3 is CASSLGQSYEQYF. The CDR3, as DNA: TGTGCCAGCAGTCTGGGACAGTCCTACGAGCAGTACTTC.

J is TRBJ1-5 and V is TRBV4-1; possible D gene TRBD1, 5 bases. The V gene lost 3 bases and the J gene lost 4 bases, with 10 bases spanning the gap. Per germline, CDR1 MGHRA and CDR2 YSYEKL. The length of the CDR3 is 14 residues. CDR3 nucleotides: TGCGCCAGCAGCCAGGTGGGGGGAAATCAGCCCCAGCATTTT. Amino acids: CASSQVGGNQPQHF.

Comments on this clone: One junction end does not reproduce the germline sequence, and a read error may be involved. The J gene is TRBJ1-1, the V gene TRBV27; 8 bases align to TRBD1. The length of the CDR3 is 14 residues. From germline, CDR1 is MNHEY and CDR2 SMNVEV (reference sequence). This CDR3 reads CASTLQGGDGEAFF. The CDR3 coding sequence is TGTGCCAGCACTTTACAGGGGGGAGACGGTGAAGCTTTCTTT.

The V and J genes are TRBV10-2 and TRBJ1-1, with TRBD1 as a possible D gene (5 bases). This CDR3 is 13 amino acids long. CDR1 WSHSY and CDR2 SAAADI come from the germline V gene. V lost 6 bases and J lost 0, with 8 bases in between. CDR3 loop: CASRMTVNTEAFF. In DNA form, the CDR3 reads TGCGCCAGCAGGATGACAGTGAACACTGAAGCTTTCTTT.

The rearrangement uses TRBV15 and TRBJ2-6; D possibly matches TRBD1 or TRBD2 (5 bases each). Trimming stripped 7 bases from V and 4 bases from J, with 14 bases between. CDR1 LNHNV and CDR2 YYDKDF come from the germline V gene (reference sequence). The CDR3 runs to 15 residues. The CDR3, as DNA: TGTGCCACCACGACACGGGGCTCCGGGGCCAACGTCCTGACTTTC. Protein: CATTTRGSGANVLTF.

The chain carries TRBV7-9 and TRBJ2-7; possibly TRBD1 for D (6 bases). The CDR3 is 14 amino acids. Germline V gene lookup returns CDR1 SEHNR and CDR2 FQNEAQ (reference sequence). The V end lost 3 bases, the J end lost 0 bases, and 9 bases lay between the germline ends. The CDR3 sequence: CASSLATGSYEQYF. The CDR3 DNA sequence: TGTGCCAGCAGCTTGGCGACAGGCTCCTACGAGCAGTACTTC. The complete variable domain, with remaining parts taken from reference TRBV7-9 and TRBJ2-7, reads DTGVSQNPRHKITKRGQNVTFRCDPISEHNRLYWYRQTLGQGPEFLTYFQNEAQLEKSRLLSDRFSAERPKGSFSTLEIQRTEQGDSAMYLCASSLATGSYEQYFGPGTRLTVT.

This clone is judged medium-sized. The J gene is TRBJ2-7, the V gene TRBV2, with 9 bases identical to TRBD1. The CDR3 sequence is 17 residues long. Looked up from germline, CDR1 is SNHLY and CDR2 is FYNNEI. V lost 1 base to trimming and J lost 5 bases; unmatched junction nucleotides: 12. The chain's CDR3 is CASSEGLLGTGIDEQYF. In DNA form, the CDR3 reads TGTGCCAGCAGTGAAGGGCTCTTGGGGACAGGGATCGACGAGCAGTACTTC.

The J gene is TRBJ2-7, the V gene TRBV2, with D tentatively TRBD2 (5 bases). This CDR3 comprises 11 residues. CDR1 is SNHLY and CDR2 is FYNNEI in the germline V gene. V lost 3 bases to trimming and J lost 12 bases, with 12 bases between them. The CDR3 reads CASSEAPGGYF. DNA for the CDR3: TGTGCCAGCAGTGAGGCCCCAGGAGGGTACTTC.

The chain has TRBV6-1 and TRBJ1-4, with D possibly matching TRBD1 (5 bases). The CDR3 contains 14 residues. The V gene's germline CDR1 is MNHNS and CDR2 SASEGT. Trimming shortened V by 6 bases and J by 6 bases, and 14 bases separated the two germline ends. CDR3 region: CASSLRWGDEKLFF. In DNA form, the CDR3 reads TGTGCCAGCAGCCTGAGGTGGGGGGATGAAAAACTGTTTTTT.

The genes are TRBV7-8 and TRBJ2-7; D might be TRBD1 or TRBD2, each matching 6 bases. Germline V lookup: CDR1 SGHVS, CDR2 FQNEAQ. V gave up 8 bases and J gave up 1 base, with 15 bases separating them. This CDR3 comprises 14 residues. The CDR3 loop is CASHLATGSYEQYF. Written as DNA, the CDR3 is TGTGCCAGCCACCTAGCGACAGGATCCTACGAGCAGTACTTC.